This T cell receptor beta chain comes out of a study of blood T cell repertoires in COVID-19. The data were produced by immunoSEQ multiplex PCR, yet TCRdb's version contains in-frame clones alone and is incomplete. The table shows about 110,000 clones, with about 90% occurring only once. This clone was picked up one time. Germline loops: CDR1 LNHDA, CDR2 SQIVND (reference sequence). This CDR3 has 14 residues. V lost 3 bases to trimming and J lost 6 bases; unmatched junction nucleotides: 8. The chain links TRBV19 to TRBJ2-7; TRBD1 aligns across 7 bases. The sequence derives from a human donor in a cohort sampled during active COVID-19. The sequenced sample was peripheral blood. The CDR3 reads CASSMTGLVPEQYF. The CDR3 DNA reads TGTGCCAGTAGTATGACAGGGTTGGTCCCCGAGCAGTACTTC.